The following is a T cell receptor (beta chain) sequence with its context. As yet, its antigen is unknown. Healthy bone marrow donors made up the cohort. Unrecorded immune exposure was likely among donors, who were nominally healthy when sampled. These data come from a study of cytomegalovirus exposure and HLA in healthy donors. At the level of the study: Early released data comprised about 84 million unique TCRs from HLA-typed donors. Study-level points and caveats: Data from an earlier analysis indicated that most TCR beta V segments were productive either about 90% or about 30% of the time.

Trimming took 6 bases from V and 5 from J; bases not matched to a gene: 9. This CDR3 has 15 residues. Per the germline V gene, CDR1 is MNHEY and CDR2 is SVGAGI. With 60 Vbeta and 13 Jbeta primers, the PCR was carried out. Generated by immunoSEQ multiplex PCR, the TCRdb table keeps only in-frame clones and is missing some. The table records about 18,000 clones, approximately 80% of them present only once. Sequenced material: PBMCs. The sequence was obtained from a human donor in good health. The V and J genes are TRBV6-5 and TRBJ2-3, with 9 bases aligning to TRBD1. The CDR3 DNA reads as TGTGCCAGCAGCCGAAGGACAGGGGCCTTAGATACGCAGTATTTT. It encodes CASSRRTGALDTQYF.